This record covers a single TCR beta chain. The CDR3 contains 19 residues. CDR1 and CDR2 (germline): LGHNA, YNFKEQ. Between the trimmed V and J ends, which lost 0 bases and 4 bases, there was a span of 24 bases. The data stem from a study of blood T cell repertoires in COVID-19. Overall study: The study drew acute and convalescent COVID-19 samples from the United States, Italy and Spain. In each case, the material was cDNA or gDNA derived from T cells, B-cell-depleted T cells, or PBMCs.

The authors' processing: Nucleated cell counts were estimated from reference gene primer amplification. Sequencing was performed with immunoSEQ multiplex PCR; in TCRdb, only in-frame clones are kept and a portion is missing. The V and J calls and clone size were taken over from that table, and D and trimming were inferred from the DNA. The table lists 100,000 or so clones, approximately 83% of them singletons, with around 4.5% in the top ten. The sample was peripheral blood. This chain uses TRBV4-2 with TRBJ2-5; D is unclear. This clonotype originated in a man in his fifties or sixties with acute or convalescent COVID-19. Here the CDR3 DNA reads TGTGCCAGCAGCCAAGAAGGAATTTACGGCAGGCCACCCGGAGAGACCCAGTACTTC. Amino acid sequence: CASSQEGIYGRPPGETQYF.